One TCR beta chain is described in this entry. Its antigen is still unknown. This sample was included in a study of cytomegalovirus exposure and HLA in healthy donors. The study, taken as a whole, reports: The productive fraction for most TCR beta V segments was about 87% or about 30% in an earlier analysis. For most subjects, TCR beta sequences were reported to predict HLA-A and HLA-B alleles with accuracy.

The PCR used 60 Vbeta and 13 Jbeta primers. Only in-frame clones appear in the TCRdb table, and some are missing; sequencing was by immunoSEQ multiplex PCR. Of about 140,000 clones listed, 65% to 80% were seen once; the top ten hold around 1.3%. Trimming at V came to 2 bases and at J to 7 bases, leaving 5 bases not matched to a gene. This CDR3 has 14 residues. Germline V CDR1 and CDR2: SGHRS, YFSETQ. The chain uses TRBV5-1 and TRBJ1-5; TRBD1 agrees at 8 bases. Sequencing was carried out using PBMCs. The receptor's source is a male donor in good health and CMV-seropositive. The CDR3 loop reads CASSLQGEGQPQHF. The DNA of the CDR3 is TGCGCCAGCAGCTTACAGGGGGAGGGACAGCCCCAGCATTTT.